Shown below are 24 T cell receptor beta chains from a single sample sequenced in a study of Ad26.COV2.S vaccination and SARS-CoV-2 variants. This sample's treatment: 15 to 20 received Ad26.COV2.S at low or high dose, single or two shots; several received placebo; per-sample allocation not given. Samples were taken on day 63 after the first vaccine or placebo injection. TCRdb's table, derived via immunoSEQ multiplex PCR, lists solely in-frame clones and lacks some. Among roughly 380,000 clones, 80% to 90% were seen once, and the ten largest hold 3.3%. The sample here was peripheral blood, taken in a trial of Ad26.COV2.S vaccine versus placebo. The origin of the receptors is a person between 18 and 65 years old who received the Ad26.COV2.S COVID-19 vaccine or a placebo.

The chain couples TRBV2 to TRBJ2-7, with 7 bases lining up with TRBD1. There are 14 residues in the CDR3. CDR1 is SNHLY and CDR2 is FYNNEI in the germline V gene. The V segment lost 2 bases and the J segment 4 bases; nucleotides outside the gene matches: 5. The CDR3 bases are TGTGCCAGCAGTGAACAAGGGGGCCGTTACGAGCAGTACTTC. Translation: CASSEQGGRYEQYF.

This clone was picked up one time. The genes are TRBV10-3 and TRBJ1-5; D uncertain. Trimming removed 3 bases at V and 1 base at J, with 7 bases between. The CDR3 contains 14 residues. Germline assignment: CDR1 ENHRY and CDR2 SYGVKD. CDR3 loop: CAISDPTSNQPQHF. The CDR3 DNA reads as TGTGCCATCAGTGACCCGACGAGCAATCAGCCCCAGCATTTT.

The chain is built from TRBV6-6 and TRBJ1-4, with D possibly TRBD1 on 6 matching bases. Trimming pared 2 bases from V and 3 bases from J, leaving 10 bases between. The CDR3 contains 15 residues. Germline assignment: CDR1 MNHNY and CDR2 SVGAGI (reference sequence). The CDR3, as DNA: TGTGCCAGCAGTTACCCTGGACAGTCTAATGAAAAACTGTTTTTT. This encodes CASSYPGQSNEKLFF.

This chain joins TRBV10-1 and TRBJ2-7, with D perhaps matching TRBD1 or TRBD2 (5 bases each). Trimming cost V 6 bases and J 3 bases, with 21 bases left between them. This CDR3 is built from 16 residues. CDR1 WNHNN and CDR2 SYGVQD come from the germline V gene (reference sequence). The CDR3 sequence: CASSRSDAGTIYEQYF. CDR3 coding DNA: TGCGCCAGCAGCCGGAGTGATGCAGGGACGATCTACGAGCAGTACTTC.

The chain recombines TRBV25-1 with TRBJ1-1, with a weak D call TRBD1 (6 bases). The CDR3 length is 15 residues. The V gene lost 8 bases and the J gene lost 3 bases, with 19 bases spanning the gap. Per the germline V gene, CDR1 is MGHDK and CDR2 is SYGVNS. DNA of the CDR3: TGTGCCAGCCCTTTACCCGGGGGCGGAGACACTGAAGCTTTCTTT. This translates into CASPLPGGGDTEAFF.

The chain joins TRBV21-1 to TRBJ1-6. TRBV21-1 corresponds to a pseudogene. This CDR3 region has 13 residues. The DNA of the CDR3 is TGTGCCAGCAGCAAAAGAGGTAATTCACCCCTCCACTTT. Amino acids: CASSKRGNSPLHF.

The chain combines TRBV5-1 with TRBJ2-1, with 8 bases identical to TRBD2. Germline lookup yields CDR1 SGHRS and CDR2 YFSETQ. Germline trimming cut 2 bases from V and 2 bases from J; bases unmatched to any gene: 6. This CDR3 contains 16 residues. In DNA form, the CDR3 reads TGCGCCAGCAGCTTACTCAGCGGGAGAGCCTACAATGAGCAGTTCTTC. It encodes CASSLLSGRAYNEQFF.

The gene calls are TRBV19 and TRBJ2-4, with 9 positions matching TRBD1. CDR3 length: 15 amino acids. Germline V gene data show CDR1 as LNHDA and CDR2 as SQIVND (reference sequence). After removal of 5 bases from V and 6 bases from J, the junction contained 8 bases not matched to a gene. The CDR3 loop reads CASSGTWGQGNIQYF. As DNA, the CDR3 is TGTGCCAGTAGTGGGACGTGGGGACAGGGAAACATTCAGTACTTC.

This chain connects TRBV24-1 to TRBJ2-2; D unresolved. Germline V gene sequence: CDR1 KGHDR, CDR2 SFDVKD. This CDR3 is built from 14 residues. V lost 6 bases and J 1 base, leaving 8 bases between the germline ends. CDR3: CATSLSRNTGELFF. The CDR3 DNA reads TGTGCCACCAGTCTAAGCAGGAACACCGGGGAGCTGTTTTTT.

The chain combines TRBV25-1 with TRBJ2-1; D remains ambiguous. CDR3 length: 16 amino acids. V lost 4 bases, J lost 0 bases, and 13 bases lay in between. Per the germline V gene, CDR1 is MGHDK and CDR2 is SYGVNS. This CDR3 reads CASSGPMYSSYNEQFF. DNA for the CDR3: TGTGCCAGCAGTGGCCCCATGTATAGCTCCTACAATGAGCAGTTCTTC.

V and J are TRBV7-8 and TRBJ1-5; D not certain. The CDR3 extends over 13 amino acids. Between the trimmed V and J ends, which lost 8 bases and 4 bases, there was a span of 12 bases. Germline CDR1 SGHVS, CDR2 FQNEAQ. The CDR3 nucleotides read TGTGCCAGCTCGGATGGCGGGAATCAGCCCCAGCATTTT. This encodes CASSDGGNQPQHF.

As regards this clone: This sample also contains other DNA sequences that code for the same CDR3. V gene TRBV6-1 combines with J gene TRBJ1-5, with a tentative D call TRBD1 (5 bases). This CDR3 has 13 residues. V was cut by 3 bases and J by 5 bases, with 8 bases left in between. The germline V gene encodes CDR1 MNHNS and CDR2 SASEGT. The CDR3 region is CASSDGADQPQHF. DNA of the CDR3: TGTGCCAGCAGTGATGGGGCGGATCAGCCCCAGCATTTT.

For the CDR3, the DNA is TGTGCCAGCTCTTCCTCGGGTGTCGGGGGTCGATTCAATGAGCAGTTCTTC. Protein: CASSSSGVGGRFNEQFF. V gene TRBV18 combines with J gene TRBJ2-1; D might be TRBD2 (6 bases). Germline assignment: CDR1 KGHSH and CDR2 LQKENI. V shed 6 bases and J shed 6 bases, with 24 bases lying between them. This CDR3 has 17 residues.

The chain recombines TRBV5-1 with TRBJ1-6; D unresolved. Trimming took 1 base from V and 5 from J, leaving 7 bases between them. Germline V gene lookup returns CDR1 SGHRS and CDR2 YFSETQ. The CDR3 has 14 residues. The CDR3 is CASSLQSNNSPLHF. The CDR3 DNA sequence: TGCGCCAGCAGCTTGCAGAGTAATAATTCACCCCTCCACTTT.

This chain links TRBV7-8 with TRBJ2-1; 8 bases line up with TRBD2. Germline V gives CDR1 SGHVS, CDR2 FQNEAQ. V trimming: 7 bases; J trimming: 7 bases; junction bases outside the gene matches: 9. The CDR3 is made up of 14 amino acids. In nucleotides, the CDR3 is TGTGCCAGCAACTCACAGCGGGGGAGAAATGAGCAGTTCTTC. Protein: CASNSQRGRNEQFF.

The CDR3 nucleotides read TGTGCCATCAGTTTTCCGGGACAGGGGGCTTACGAGCAGTACTTC. This translates into CAISFPGQGAYEQYF. The V call is TRBV10-3, the J call TRBJ2-7; TRBD1 matches 12 bases. The CDR3 sequence is 15 residues long. The trim removed 5 bases at V and 4 bases at J, leaving 6 bases unmatched. The germline V gene has CDR1 ENHRY and CDR2 SYGVKD.

This clone was counted only a few times. This rearrangement joins TRBV21-1 to TRBJ1-3. TRBV21-1 is marked as a pseudogene. The CDR3 contains 15 residues. The CDR3 protein is CASSPKGGSGNTIYF. The CDR3 DNA reads as TGTGCCAGCAGCCCCAAAGGAGGCTCTGGAAACACCATATATTTT.

V gene TRBV28 combines with J gene TRBJ2-3, with D maybe TRBD2 (6 bases). The CDR3 spans 14 residues. Trimming took 3 bases from V and 7 from J, leaving 14 bases between them. Germline-derived CDR1 and CDR2 are MDHEN and SYDVKM. In nucleotides, the CDR3 is TGTGCCAGCAGTTTGGGGGGTGCACAGTATACGCAGTATTTT. Protein: CASSLGGAQYTQYF.

V usage is TRBV10-1 and J usage is TRBJ2-1; 8 bases fit TRBD1. This CDR3 is 14 amino acids long. The J segment lost 10 bases and the V segment lost 4 bases, leaving 9 bases of the junction unmatched. The germline gives CDR1 WNHNN, CDR2 SYGVQD (reference sequence). The DNA of the CDR3 is TGCGCCAGCAGTGCGGCAGGGGGCCTTAGAGAGCAGTTCTTC. It encodes CASSAAGGLREQFF.

V is TRBV18 and J is TRBJ2-7; 10 bases are shared with TRBD1. Trimming at V came to 4 bases and at J to 0 bases, leaving 0 bases not matched to a gene. This CDR3 comprises 14 residues. The germline gives CDR1 KGHSH, CDR2 LQKENI. This chain's CDR3 is CASSRTGGSYEQYF. In DNA form, the CDR3 reads TGTGCCAGCTCACGGACAGGGGGCTCCTACGAGCAGTACTTC.

For this clone: Other DNA sequences within the sample encode an identical CDR3. This chain links TRBV7-2 with TRBJ2-7, with D tentatively TRBD2 (6 bases). Germline V lookup: CDR1 SGHTA, CDR2 FQGNSA. The CDR3 runs 15 residues. Between the trimmed V and J ends, which lost 1 base and 0 bases, there was a span of 10 bases. CDR3 protein: CASSLVGTGSYEQYF. CDR3 coding DNA: TGTGCCAGCAGCTTAGTGGGGACTGGCTCCTACGAGCAGTACTTC. Full variable domain (outside the CDR3, taken from reference TRBV7-2 and TRBJ2-7): GAGVSQSPSNKVTEKGKDVELRCDPISGHTALYWYRQSLGQGLEFLIYFQGNSAPDKSGLPSDRFSAERTGGSVSTLTIQRTQQEDSAVYLCASSLVGTGSYEQYFGPGTRLTVT.

In this sample, this clone turned up a few times. The chain uses TRBV18 and TRBJ2-7; D call uncertain. Germline CDR1 and CDR2: KGHSH and LQKENI. This CDR3 region has 14 residues. The germline V and J ends were trimmed by 2 bases and 4 bases, with 12 bases remaining between them. CDR3 DNA: TGTGCCAGCTCACCAGTCAACACTGATTACGAGCAGTACTTC. Residues: CASSPVNTDYEQYF.

The chain couples TRBV5-6 to TRBJ2-5; the match to TRBD2 covers 7 bases. CDR3 length: 17 amino acids. Trimming removed 0 bases from V and 1 base from J; junction bases left unmatched: 9. Per germline, CDR1 SGHDT and CDR2 YYEEEE. CDR3 coding DNA: TGTGCCAGCAGCTTGGCTTTCACGGGGGGAGGCCAAGAGACCCAGTACTTC. This encodes CASSLAFTGGGQETQYF.

The chain joins TRBV19 to TRBJ1-1; TRBD1 matches at 7 bases. CDR1 LNHDA and CDR2 SQIVND come from the germline V gene (reference sequence). The CDR3 runs 16 residues. Unmatched junction bases numbered 8, after V lost 4 bases and J lost 0 bases. CDR3 loop: CASSRIRDRLNTEAFF. The CDR3 nucleotides are TGTGCCAGTAGTAGGATCCGGGACAGACTGAACACTGAAGCTTTCTTT.